Given below is one TCR beta chain in context. The CDR3 totals 13 residues. V trimming: 3 bases; J trimming: 2 bases; junction bases outside the gene matches: 0. CDR1 and CDR2 (germline): SGHNT, YYREEE (reference sequence). Profiled with immunoSEQ multiplex PCR; TCRdb holds only in-frame clones, not every one. Of under 450,000 clones listed, around 90% are singletons. The data stem from a study of control samples from healthy donors and cancer patients. The rearrangement uses TRBV5-4 and TRBJ2-5, with 8 bases matching TRBD1. Sequenced sample: PBMCs. This TCR came from a man in his forties with head and neck cancer. The CDR3 sequence is CASSWTGQETQYF. CDR3 bases: TGTGCCAGCAGCTGGACAGGGCAAGAGACCCAGTACTTC.